The 20 T cell receptor beta chains presented below share a single source sample, sequenced in a study of blood T cell repertoires in COVID-19. This table comes from immunoSEQ multiplex PCR, and its TCRdb copy is limited to in-frame clones, with some not included. The sample consists of around 19,000 clones, 75% to 95% of them appearing once. Sequencing was done on a sample of peripheral blood. These receptors all come from an older man with active COVID-19.

This chain uses TRBV6-1 with TRBJ2-1, with D possibly being TRBD1 (6 bases). CDR3 size: 15 residues. V was pared by 2 bases and J by 9 bases, with 17 bases between. Germline loops: CDR1 MNHNS, CDR2 SASEGT. The CDR3: CASSEFVRTASEQFF. The CDR3 nucleotides are TGTGCCAGCAGTGAATTCGTACGGACAGCGAGTGAGCAGTTCTTC.

The chain recombines TRBV12-3 or TRBV12-4 with TRBJ1-2; D unresolved. The CDR3 extends over 13 amino acids. V shed 7 bases and J shed 7 bases, with 16 bases lying between them. CDR3 sequence reads: CASKVAEAGGYTF. Here the CDR3 DNA reads TGTGCCAGCAAGGTCGCGGAGGCGGGTGGCTACACCTTC.

The chain has TRBV29-1 and TRBJ1-2; weak D call: TRBD1 (5 bases). This CDR3 has 11 residues. The V and J ends lost 8 bases and 8 bases respectively, with 15 bases between them. The germline CDR1 and CDR2 sequences are SQVTM and ANQGSEA. CDR3 nucleotide sequence: TGCAGCTCGGGACGGTCCGAGGGCTACACCTTC. It yields the protein CSSGRSEGYTF.

The chain couples TRBV11-3 to TRBJ2-2, with D maybe TRBD2 (5 bases). V gave up 5 bases and J gave up 5 bases, with 12 bases separating them. Germline V gene lookup returns CDR1 SGHNT and CDR2 YENEEA. This CDR3 region has 14 residues. Here the CDR3 reads CASSLTRQTGELFF. The CDR3 coding sequence is TGTGCCAGCAGCCTAACTAGGCAAACCGGGGAGCTGTTTTTT.

The chain joins TRBV3-1 (or the pseudogene TRBV3-2) to TRBJ2-7, with D hard to call. The V gene lost 4 bases and the J gene lost 5 bases, with 12 bases spanning the gap. This CDR3 spans 13 amino acids. Germline CDR1 is LGHDT and CDR2 is YNNKEL (reference sequence). CDR3 in amino acids: CASSPRDTDEQYF. The CDR3 DNA sequence: TGTGCCAGCAGCCCAAGAGACACTGACGAGCAGTACTTC.

This clone was seen a handful of times. The DNA for the CDR3 is TGTGCCAGCAGCTCGAAGGGAGGCCACACAGATACGCAGTATTTT. It is translated as CASSSKGGHTDTQYF. The chain employs TRBV7-8 and TRBJ2-3, with a tentative D call TRBD2 (6 bases). The CDR3 consists of 15 residues. V lost 4 bases to trimming and J lost 2 bases, with 13 bases between them. Germline assignment: CDR1 SGHVS and CDR2 FQNEAQ.

This clone was recorded a few times. The V gene is TRBV5-6, the J gene TRBJ2-7; D gene unclear. CDR3 size: 13 residues. V was clipped by 3 bases and J by 3 bases, with 10 bases between them. Germline loops: CDR1 SGHDT, CDR2 YYEEEE. The CDR3 DNA is TGTGCCAGCAGCTGGGCCCTTAACTACGAGCAGTACTTC. Its translation is CASSWALNYEQYF.

The chain recombines TRBV5-1 with TRBJ2-7, with D possibly being TRBD1 (6 bases). This CDR3 has 12 amino acids. Trimming took off 4 bases at V and 3 bases at J, with 8 bases between the two ends. Germline V gene lookup returns CDR1 SGHRS and CDR2 YFSETQ. The CDR3 loop is CASSETGYEQYF. The CDR3 DNA reads as TGCGCCAGCAGCGAGACAGGCTACGAGCAGTACTTC.

This clone has a single count. The chain is built from TRBV2 and TRBJ2-1; the D gene is possibly TRBD1 (6 bases). The CDR3 loop spans 12 amino acids. The germline V gene has CDR1 SNHLY and CDR2 FYNNEI. With 4 bases removed from V and 7 bases from J, the gap between germline ends came to 8 bases. The CDR3 sequence is CASSGQVNEQFF. CDR3 nucleotides: TGTGCCAGCAGTGGACAGGTGAATGAGCAGTTCTTC.

The rearrangement uses TRBV5-4 and TRBJ2-3; 11 positions agree with TRBD2. The CDR3 spans 15 residues. The V and J ends lost 0 bases and 5 bases, in that order; junction bases with no gene match: 2. Germline CDR1 is SGHNT and CDR2 is YYREEE (reference sequence). The CDR3 nucleotides are TGTGCCAGCAGCTTGGTAGCGGGGGGGCTAGATACGCAGTATTTT. This gives the protein CASSLVAGGLDTQYF. The full variable domain, its missing parts supplied by reference TRBV5-4 and TRBJ2-3, is ETGVTQSPTHLIKTRGQQVTLRCSSQSGHNTVSWYQQALGQGPQFIFQYYREEENGRGNFPPRFSGLQFPNYSSELNVNALELDDSALYLCASSLVAGGLDTQYFGPGTRLTVL.

This chain uses TRBV7-2 with TRBJ2-3; D unresolved. This CDR3 region has 14 residues. Trimming took 1 base from V and 0 from J, leaving 5 bases between them. Germline CDR1 and CDR2: SGHTA and FQGNSA. As DNA, the CDR3 is TGTGCCAGCAGCTTAGGACTGAGCACAGATACGCAGTATTTT. It specifies CASSLGLSTDTQYF.

The chain carries TRBV10-3 and TRBJ2-7; no clear D. Trimming removed 0 bases at V and 3 bases at J, with 6 bases between. This CDR3 is 13 amino acids long. Germline V lookup: CDR1 ENHRY, CDR2 SYGVKD. The CDR3 loop is CAISESNLYEQYF. The CDR3 DNA sequence: TGTGCCATCAGTGAGTCAAATCTCTACGAGCAGTACTTC.

This chain links TRBV29-1 with TRBJ2-5, with 13 bases aligning to TRBD2. Germline assignment: CDR1 SQVTM and CDR2 ANQGSEA. The CDR3 has 16 residues. V lost 2 bases and J lost 9; bases outside the gene matches: 12. The CDR3 loop is CSVEPRLAGGLGAQYF. CDR3 in DNA: TGCAGCGTTGAACCCCGACTAGCGGGGGGCCTGGGGGCCCAGTACTTC.

The chain has TRBV11-2 and TRBJ2-2; 7 nucleotides match TRBD1. The length of the CDR3 is 15 residues. Germline trimming cut 1 base from V and 6 bases from J; bases unmatched to any gene: 5. Germline V gene lookup returns CDR1 SGHAT and CDR2 FQNNGV. The CDR3 DNA is TGTGCCAGCAGCTTAGGGCCCGGGACAGCCGGGGAGCTGTTTTTT. Its translation is CASSLGPGTAGELFF.

This chain joins TRBV6-6 and TRBJ1-1, with a weak D call TRBD1 (6 bases). With 6 bases removed from V and 5 bases from J, the gap between germline ends came to 13 bases. Germline V gene sequence: CDR1 MNHNY, CDR2 SVGAGI (reference sequence). This CDR3 comprises 13 residues. Here the CDR3 DNA reads TGTGCCAGCAGCCCCCGAAGGGGGACTGAAGCTTTCTTT. It yields the protein CASSPRRGTEAFF.

The chain links TRBV28 to TRBJ2-5; no definite D call. CDR3 size: 10 residues. Per germline, CDR1 MDHEN and CDR2 SYDVKM. Trimming pared 8 bases from V and 6 bases from J, leaving 7 bases between. The CDR3 protein is CASGLQTQYF. The CDR3 DNA follows: TGTGCCAGCGGCTTACAGACCCAGTACTTC. The full variable domain, its missing parts supplied by reference TRBV28 and TRBJ2-5, is DVKVTQSSRYLVKRTGEKVFLECVQDMDHENMFWYRQDPGLGLRLIYFSYDVKMKEKGDIPEGYSVSREKKERFSLILESASTNQTSMYLCASGLQTQYFGPGTRLLVL.

A remark on this clone: At one boundary the junction diverges from the germline segment, which might be a read error. The gene calls are TRBV5-1 and TRBJ1-1, with D possibly matching TRBD1 (5 bases). This CDR3 comprises 13 residues. Germline-derived CDR1 and CDR2 are SGHRS and YFSETQ. CDR3 sequence reads: CASSLDPGPEAFF. Written as DNA, the CDR3 is TGCGCCAGCAGTTTGGACCCAGGGCCTGAAGCTTTCTTT.

The chain carries TRBV5-6 and TRBJ1-1, with D uncertain. This CDR3 is built from 15 residues. V was trimmed by 6 bases and J by 1 base, leaving 16 bases between them. CDR1 SGHDT and CDR2 YYEEEE come from the germline V gene. The CDR3 region is CASTISSRGNTEAFF. The CDR3 DNA is TGTGCCAGCACCATTTCCAGCCGGGGGAACACTGAAGCTTTCTTT.

The chain carries TRBV11-2 and TRBJ1-3; 7 nucleotides agree with TRBD1. Germline CDR1 reads SGHAT; CDR2 reads FQNNGV. V shed 0 bases, J shed 0 bases, and the junction held 2 bases outside the gene matches. The CDR3 loop spans 16 amino acids. The CDR3 spells CASSLERDSSGNTIYF. In DNA, the CDR3 is TGTGCCAGCAGCTTAGAGAGGGACAGCTCTGGAAACACCATATATTTT.

This sequence joins TRBV18 and TRBJ2-7; 8 positions match TRBD2. The CDR3 runs to 16 residues. Losses at the gene ends were 2 bases for V and 2 bases for J; bases not matched to a gene: 8. Germline V CDR1 and CDR2: KGHSH, LQKENI. The CDR3, as DNA: TGTGCCAGCTCACCATTACTAGCGGCTACGACCTACGAGCAGTACTTC. Translation: CASSPLLAATTYEQYF.